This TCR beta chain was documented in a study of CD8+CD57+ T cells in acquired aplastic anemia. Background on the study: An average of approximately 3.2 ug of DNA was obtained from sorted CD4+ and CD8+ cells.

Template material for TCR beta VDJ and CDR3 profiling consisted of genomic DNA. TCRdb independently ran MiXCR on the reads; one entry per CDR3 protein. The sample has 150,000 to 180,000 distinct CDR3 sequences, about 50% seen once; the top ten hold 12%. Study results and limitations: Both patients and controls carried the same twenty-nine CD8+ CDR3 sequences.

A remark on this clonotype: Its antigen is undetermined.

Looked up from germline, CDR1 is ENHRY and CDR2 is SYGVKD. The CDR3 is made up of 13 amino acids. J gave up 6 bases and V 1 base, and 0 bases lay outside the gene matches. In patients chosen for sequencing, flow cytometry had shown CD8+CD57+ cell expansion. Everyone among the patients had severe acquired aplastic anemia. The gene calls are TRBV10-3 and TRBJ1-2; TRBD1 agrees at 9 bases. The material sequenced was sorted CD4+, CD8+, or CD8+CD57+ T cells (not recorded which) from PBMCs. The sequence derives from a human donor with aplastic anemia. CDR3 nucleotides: TGTGCCATCAGTGAGTGGACAGGGGATGGCTACACCTTC. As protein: CAISEWTGDGYTF.